The 12 T cell receptor beta chains listed next were all sequenced from one sample in a study of PD-1 blockade in classical Hodgkin lymphoma. The method was immunoSEQ multiplex PCR; TCRdb's version includes in-frame clones alone and lacks a portion of them. Of roughly 15,000 clones listed, roughly 80% are singletons. Relapse was seen in all patients after autologous stem cell transplantation, and brentuximab vedotin exposure was variable. The sequenced sample was peripheral blood mononuclear cells (PBMCs), obtained at baseline. The receptors shown here come from a human donor with classical Hodgkin lymphoma.

The V gene is TRBV4-1, the J gene TRBJ1-5; unclear D gene. CDR1 and CDR2 from the germline V gene are MGHRA and YSYEKL. V was clipped by 4 bases and J by 2 bases, with 12 bases between them. This CDR3 region has 15 residues. CDR3 DNA sequence: TGCGCCAGCAGCCGAACTTTCGAGGGCAATCAGCCCCAGCATTTT. Protein sequence: CASSRTFEGNQPQHF.

V and J are TRBV5-4 and TRBJ1-1; D not resolved. Germline V gene sequence: CDR1 SGHNT, CDR2 YYREEE (reference sequence). V lost 2 bases and J lost 0, with 5 bases in between. The CDR3 has 13 residues. CDR3: CASSFRLNTEAFF. CDR3 nucleotides: TGTGCCAGCAGCTTCCGGTTGAACACTGAAGCTTTCTTT.

The V gene is TRBV7-9, the J gene TRBJ2-7; 7 bases agree with TRBD2. Germline trimming cut 1 base from V and 7 bases from J; bases unmatched to any gene: 10. This CDR3 is built from 15 residues. Per the germline V gene, CDR1 is SEHNR and CDR2 is FQNEAQ (reference sequence). DNA of the CDR3: TGTGCCAGCAGCTTAGTCCTGCGGGGGTTGAGGGAGCAGTACTTC. It yields the protein CASSLVLRGLREQYF.

The chain carries TRBV7-7 and TRBJ2-1, with 12 bases aligning to TRBD2. The germline V gene has CDR1 SSHAT and CDR2 FNYEAQ (reference sequence). The CDR3 sequence is 15 residues long. V gave up 5 bases and J gave up 4 bases; unmatched junction bases: 3. CDR3 amino acids: CASSPLAGGYNEQFF. The CDR3 nucleotides read TGTGCCAGCAGCCCACTAGCGGGGGGATACAATGAGCAGTTCTTC.

The J gene is TRBJ2-5, the V gene TRBV7-9; possibly TRBD1 or TRBD2 for D (6 bases each). The CDR3 sequence is 15 residues long. CDR1 and CDR2 from the germline V gene are SEHNR and FQNEAQ (reference sequence). V was cut by 3 bases and J by 2 bases, with 13 bases left in between. This chain's CDR3 is CASSFTTGRQETQYF. In nucleotides, the CDR3 is TGTGCCAGCAGCTTCACTACAGGGAGGCAAGAGACCCAGTACTTC.

There are a few counts of this clone. The chain carries TRBV6-5 and TRBJ1-5, with a weak D call TRBD1 (6 bases). The CDR3 spans 14 residues. CDR1 and CDR2 (germline): MNHEY, SVGAGI. V lost 5 bases and J lost 2, with 10 bases in between. The CDR3, as DNA: TGTGCCAGCAGTGTATCAGGGGGCAATCAGCCCCAGCATTTT. Its translation is CASSVSGGNQPQHF.

V gene TRBV28 combines with J gene TRBJ2-1; D is unclear. V was trimmed by 2 bases and J by 0 bases, leaving 8 bases between them. Germline loops: CDR1 MDHEN, CDR2 SYDVKM. CDR3 length: 15 amino acids. CDR3 bases: TGTGCCAGCAGTTTAAGACGGAGCTCCTACAATGAGCAGTTCTTC. Residues: CASSLRRSSYNEQFF. Using reference TRBV28 and TRBJ2-1 for the parts outside the CDR3, the full variable domain is DVKVTQSSRYLVKRTGEKVFLECVQDMDHENMFWYRQDPGLGLRLIYFSYDVKMKEKGDIPEGYSVSREKKERFSLILESASTNQTSMYLCASSLRRSSYNEQFFGPGTRLTVL.

The genes are TRBV7-6 and TRBJ1-3, with D tentatively TRBD1 (5 bases). The V gene lost 5 bases and the J gene lost 2 bases, with 13 bases spanning the gap. In germline, CDR1 is SGHVS, CDR2 FNYEAQ. The CDR3 is made up of 15 amino acids. The CDR3 here is CASSPTPGPGNTIYF. The CDR3 region has the DNA TGTGCCAGCAGCCCGACCCCGGGGCCTGGAAACACCATATATTTT.

The V and J genes are TRBV9 and TRBJ2-5; TRBD1 is a possible D gene (5 bases). V was shortened by 2 bases and J by 2 bases, with 13 bases between the two germline ends. Per germline, CDR1 SGDLS and CDR2 YYNGEE. The CDR3 has 15 amino acids. CDR3 region: CASSVTETEQETQYF. As DNA, the CDR3 is TGTGCCAGCAGCGTTACGGAGACAGAACAAGAGACCCAGTACTTC.

The genes are TRBV5-6 and TRBJ2-5; D perhaps matches TRBD2 (6 bases). CDR1 and CDR2 from the germline V gene are SGHDT and YYEEEE. The CDR3 contains 13 residues. V was pared by 3 bases and J by 2 bases, with 8 bases between. The CDR3: CASSWTTQETQYF. The CDR3 DNA reads TGTGCCAGCAGCTGGACTACACAAGAGACCCAGTACTTC.

The rearrangement joins TRBV5-1 to TRBJ1-6, with a possible D match to TRBD1 (6 bases). Germline V gives CDR1 SGHRS, CDR2 YFSETQ. Trimming stripped 6 bases from V and 6 bases from J, with 16 bases between. The CDR3 extends over 15 amino acids. This CDR3 is CASNAVGASNSPLHF. DNA for the CDR3: TGCGCCAGCAACGCGGTGGGGGCTAGTAATTCACCCCTCCACTTT.

This rearrangement joins TRBV6-6 to TRBJ1-1; possibly TRBD1 for D (5 bases). The ends were cut back, 7 bases at V and 0 bases at J, with 12 bases in the middle. Germline V gives CDR1 MNHNY, CDR2 SVGAGI (reference sequence). This CDR3 is 14 amino acids long. CDR3 residues: CASTPRGMNTEAFF. As DNA, the CDR3 is TGTGCCAGCACCCCTCGGGGGATGAACACTGAAGCTTTCTTT.